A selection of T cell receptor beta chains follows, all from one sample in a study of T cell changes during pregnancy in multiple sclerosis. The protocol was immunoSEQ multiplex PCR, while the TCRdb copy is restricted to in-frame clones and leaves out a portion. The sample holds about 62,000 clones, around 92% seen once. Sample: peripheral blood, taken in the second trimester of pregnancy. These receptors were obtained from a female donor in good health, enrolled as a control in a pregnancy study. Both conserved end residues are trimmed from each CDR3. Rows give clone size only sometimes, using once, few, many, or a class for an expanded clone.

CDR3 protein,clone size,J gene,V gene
SARVGANNEQF,NA,TRBJ2-1,TRBV29-1
SVSYSGNEQF,NA,TRBJ2-1,TRBV29-1
ATSRDRRGPAPYEQY,NA,TRBJ2-7,TRBV15
ASSPIGQGDTIY,NA,TRBJ1-3,TRBV11-2
ASIATLAGANEQY,NA,TRBJ2-7,TRBV2
ASSGPDRGLYGYT,NA,TRBJ1-2,TRBV5-1
ASSFPGDAF,NA,TRBJ1-1,TRBV7-9
ASSQDRGSQQY,NA,TRBJ2-7,TRBV4-3
ATSQTAGVTDTQY,NA,TRBJ2-3,TRBV15
ASSPRGASYEQY,NA,TRBJ2-7,TRBV5-1
ASSLAVGWGTINEQF,NA,TRBJ2-1,TRBV27
ASSLNGLGGETQY,once,TRBJ2-5,TRBV11-3
AWSAAYEQY,NA,TRBJ2-7,TRBV30
ASSDPRGAF,NA,TRBJ1-1,TRBV25-1
ASSVGASGRGAAYEQY,once,TRBJ2-7,TRBV9
ASSSYPGGAYNEQF,NA,TRBJ2-1,TRBV19
ASSGGTGSSSYEQY,NA,TRBJ2-7,TRBV5-6
ASSQEVAGGHDTQY,NA,TRBJ2-3,TRBV4-2
ASSFTTTGLGTEAF,NA,TRBJ1-1,TRBV5-1
ASTLGGGGTVEAF,many,TRBJ1-1,TRBV5-1
AWSKGGHEQF,NA,TRBJ2-1,TRBV30
ASSELAVTINSPLH,NA,TRBJ1-6,TRBV2
ASSLEQGLTYGYT,NA,TRBJ1-2,TRBV7-2
ASSFPGTGDRGAPQY,NA,TRBJ2-5,TRBV7-9
ASSFDRGKNTEAF,NA,TRBJ1-1,TRBV28
ASELGATGTEAF,NA,TRBJ1-1,TRBV19
ASSVAGSGNTIY,NA,TRBJ1-3,TRBV9
ASRRSGEQF,NA,TRBJ2-1,TRBV6-5
ASSAEAGGRLNEQY,NA,TRBJ2-7,TRBV9
ASSPRWGQPSSYEQY,NA,TRBJ2-7,TRBV9
ASSYGPLGLAYEQF,NA,TRBJ2-1,TRBV6-5
ASSRLVCEQY,NA,TRBJ2-7,TRBV10-1
ASSSGHNRVETQY,NA,TRBJ2-5,TRBV7-9
ASSPAGTGPWNTEAF,NA,TRBJ1-1,TRBV28
SVGDKTYEQY,NA,TRBJ2-7,TRBV29-1